Below are 18 T cell receptor beta chains sequenced from a single sample in a study of tumor-infiltrating lymphocytes in primary liver carcinoma. Germline DNA was also extracted, with blood RNA taken from unsorted whole blood. Starting from around 510 ng of total RNA, TCR beta cDNA was produced with a primer in the constant region. For TCR beta, libraries were produced by three nested multiplex PCR rounds using slightly modified ARM-PCR. Both of the initial two PCR rounds ran for about 9 cycles and employed TRBV1-TRBV30 forward primers alongside a C-beta reverse primer. One entry per CDR3 protein, called by TCRdb with MiXCR from the multiplex PCR reads. This table holds approximately 320,000 distinct CDR3 sequences, more than 55% found once. The sample consisted of peripheral blood. These receptors were taken from a woman younger than 45 with primary liver carcinoma and hepatitis B virus infection.

This clonotype was found a few times. This chain joins TRBV12-3 or TRBV12-4 and TRBJ2-7; D remains ambiguous. The CDR3 is made up of 11 amino acids. V was pared by 2 bases and J by 5 bases, with 4 bases between. The CDR3 nucleotides read TGTGCCAGCAGTTTACAGAACGAGCAGTACTTC. Protein sequence: CASSLQNEQYF.

Of note for this clonotype: Germline is not matched at one junction end, which may reflect a read error. The rearrangement uses TRBV6-1 and TRBJ1-6; D uncertain. This CDR3 is 15 amino acids long. Germline V gene lookup returns CDR1 MNHNS and CDR2 SASEGT. CDR3 DNA sequence: TGTGCCAGCAGTGAGAGTCGGGCTGGGATGGTACCCCCCCACTTT. Protein product: CASSESRAGMVPPHF.

On this clonotype: A much larger clone lies a single base off, so this may be a read error. The V and J genes are TRBV6-5 and TRBJ2-1; D uncertain. Germline assignment: CDR1 MNHEY and CDR2 SVGAGI. The CDR3 extends over 15 amino acids. Trimming shortened V by 3 bases and J by 4 bases, and 13 bases separated the two germline ends. The CDR3 DNA reads as TGTGCCAGCAGTTATAGGGTCGGGCCATACAATGAGCAGTTCTTC. It yields the protein CASSYRVGPYNEQFF.

This clonotype appeared a few times. The germline gene is not matched at one end of the junction; a read error may be the cause. This chain joins TRBV12-3 or TRBV12-4 and TRBJ1-2; D is unresolved. The CDR3 consists of 15 residues. The CDR3 DNA is TGTGCCAGCAGCTTAGCTGGGGAAGGAGTACTTGGCTACACCTTC. It is translated as CASSLAGEGVLGYTF.

On this clonotype: One junction end disagrees with the germline gene, perhaps due to a read error. The chain recombines TRBV5-5 with TRBJ2-3; D remains unclear. Per the germline V gene, CDR1 is SGHKS and CDR2 is YYEKEE (reference sequence). The CDR3 length is 14 residues. The CDR3 protein is CASSLVPYIDTQYF. The CDR3 DNA is TGCGCCAGCAGCTTGGTCCCGTACATAGATACGCAGTATTTT.

This clonotype has just one count. Just one base apart from a much larger clone, this may be a read error. This chain uses TRBV4-2 with TRBJ2-7, with a tentative D call TRBD2 (5 bases). The germline V and J ends were trimmed by 1 base and 3 bases, with 13 bases remaining between them. CDR1 is LGHNA, CDR2 YNFKEQ, per germline. This CDR3 is 15 amino acids long. The CDR3 bases are TGTGCCAGCAGCCAAGGGGAGACGAATATCTACGAGCAGTACTTC. Translated: CASSQGETNIYEQYF.

To note about this clonotype: At one end, the junction sequence differs from germline, possibly due to a read error. This chain uses TRBV4-1 with TRBJ2-2; 9 bases agree with TRBD2. Germline CDR1 and CDR2: MGHRA and YSYEKL. The CDR3 length is 16 residues. CDR3 DNA: TGTGCCAGCAGCCAAGAAGGGCTAGCGGGAACCGGGGAGCTGTTTTTT. Protein: CASSQEGLAGTGELFF.

The genes are TRBV29-1 and TRBJ2-3; the match to TRBD1 covers 9 bases. Per the germline V gene, CDR1 is SQVTM and CDR2 is ANQGSEA. The CDR3 covers 13 residues. CDR3 nucleotide sequence: TGCAGAGGTTACAGGGGGCGTGGGGATACGCAGTATTTT. Residues: CRGYRGRGDTQYF.

This clonotype has more than one count but fewer than ten. The rearrangement uses TRBV5-4 and TRBJ2-5, with 9 bases aligning to TRBD2. CDR3 length equals 14 residues. Unmatched junction bases numbered 5, after V lost 5 bases and J lost 3 bases. Germline assignment: CDR1 SGHNT and CDR2 YYREEE (reference sequence). The CDR3 protein is CASSSGLAKETQYF. The CDR3 bases are TGTGCCAGCAGTTCGGGACTAGCAAAAGAGACCCAGTACTTC.

Remarks on this clonotype: This may come from a read error, since a much larger clone is one base off. CDR3 coding DNA: TGTGCCTGCAGTCAAACGACTGAGCAGTTCTTC. It specifies CACSQTTEQFF. The chain links TRBV6-1 to TRBJ2-1; D unclear. Looked up from germline, CDR1 is MNHNS and CDR2 is SASEGT. The CDR3 covers 11 residues.

V usage is TRBV6-1 and J usage is TRBJ2-3; D is unresolved. Trimming stripped 7 bases from V and 1 base from J, with 9 bases between. Per germline, CDR1 MNHNS and CDR2 SASEGT. The CDR3 runs to 13 residues. The CDR3 protein is CASNTYRTDTQYF. CDR3 coding DNA: TGTGCCAGCAACACATACCGCACAGATACGCAGTATTTT.

As regards this clonotype: A much larger clone lies a single base off, so this may be a read error. The chain links TRBV10-2 to TRBJ2-1; 8 bases match TRBD2. Germline lookup yields CDR1 WSHSY and CDR2 SAAADI. The CDR3 is made up of 18 amino acids. This CDR3 is CASSTRSKAGVSYSEQFF. The CDR3 DNA reads TGCGCCAGCAGTACCCGGAGTAAAGCGGGAGTCTCCTACAGTGAGCAGTTCTTC.

This clonotype was seen a handful of times. The chain couples TRBV28 to TRBJ2-7; 13 bases line up with TRBD2. Germline CDR1 and CDR2: MDHEN and SYDVKM. V gave up 4 bases and J gave up 1 base; unmatched junction bases: 19. The CDR3 has 21 amino acids. The CDR3: CASSYKITGPLGLAGSYEQYF. The CDR3 bases are TGTGCCAGCAGTTATAAAATCACAGGCCCGCTGGGACTAGCGGGGTCCTACGAGCAGTACTTC.

This clonotype was seen a handful of times. This chain joins TRBV7-8 and TRBJ2-3, with D perhaps being TRBD1 or TRBD2 (5 bases each). The CDR3 totals 16 residues. Per the germline V gene, CDR1 is SGHVS and CDR2 is FQNEAQ. With 3 bases removed from V and 0 bases from J, the gap between germline ends came to 13 bases. DNA for the CDR3: TGTGCCAGCAGCTTGATGGGGGATCGGAGCACAGATACGCAGTATTTT. This sequence encodes CASSLMGDRSTDTQYF.

This clonotype was seen a handful of times. The V and J genes are TRBV7-9 and TRBJ1-1, with D tentatively TRBD1 (5 bases). The CDR3 is 13 residues long. Germline loops: CDR1 SEHNR, CDR2 FQNEAQ (reference sequence). Trimming took off 8 bases at V and 3 bases at J, with 13 bases between the two ends. The chain's CDR3 is CASSGGWDTEAFF. CDR3 sequence (DNA): TGTGCCAGCTCCGGGGGATGGGACACTGAAGCTTTCTTT.

In the case of this clonotype: A much larger clonotype is one base distant, so this may be a read error. The chain has TRBV12-3 or TRBV12-4 and TRBJ2-7, with a tentative D call TRBD2 (5 bases). This CDR3 has 13 residues. Deletions cut 6 bases from V and 9 bases from J, with 18 bases between. The CDR3: CASRIVGVPGQYF. In DNA form, the CDR3 reads TGTGCCAGCAGAATAGTGGGAGTCCCAGGGCAGTACTTC.

This clonotype was recorded many times. The CDR3 bases are TGTGCCAGCAGTCAGGTTCTCAATCAGCCCCAGCATTTT. Its translation is CASSQVLNQPQHF. This chain joins TRBV6-5 and TRBJ1-5; D gene unclear. This CDR3 spans 13 amino acids. CDR1 is MNHEY and CDR2 is SVGAGI in the germline V gene. Trimming removed 5 bases from V and 3 bases from J, with 8 bases in between.

The J gene is TRBJ1-5, the V gene TRBV28; maybe TRBD1 (5 bases). The V gene lost 7 bases and the J gene lost 6 bases, with 19 bases spanning the gap. This CDR3 contains 15 residues. CDR1 and CDR2 from the germline V gene are MDHEN and SYDVKM. The CDR3 sequence: CASTPRLGGSQPQHF. The CDR3 DNA sequence: TGTGCCAGCACCCCACGGCTGGGGGGAAGTCAGCCCCAGCATTTT. Supplemented by reference TRBV28 and TRBJ1-5, the full variable domain reads DVKVTQSSRYLVKRTGEKVFLECVQDMDHENMFWYRQDPGLGLRLIYFSYDVKMKEKGDIPEGYSVSREKKERFSLILESASTNQTSMYLCASTPRLGGSQPQHFGDGTRLSIL.